This T cell receptor (beta chain) was captured in a study of T cell repertoires in cytomegalovirus infection. About the research overall: A matching HLA type, together with CMV infection, was signaled by public TCR beta signatures.

TCRdb re-called the reads with MiXCR, one entry per CDR3 protein. The table records approximately 310,000 distinct CDR3 sequences, 20% to 25% of them present only once. Germline CDR1 SGHAT, CDR2 FQNNGV. The CDR3 totals 15 residues. V gave up 4 bases and J gave up 2 bases; unmatched junction bases: 5. This clonotype was picked up a small number of times. The antigen remains unidentified. The TCR comes from a human donor in good health (CMV status not recorded). Some clones in this sample may be carry-over from other donors' samples. Material: cultured PBMCs, obtained from culture after CMV antigen stimulation. V is TRBV11-2 and J is TRBJ1-5; 7 bases map to TRBD1. CDR3 loop: CASSSLQGGNQPQHF. The CDR3 DNA reads as TGTGCCAGCAGCTCACTCCAGGGGGGCAATCAGCCCCAGCATTTT.